This T cell receptor (beta chain) was identified in a study of post-analysis software for immune sequencing data. The library was made from cDNA and included unique molecular identifiers. TCRdb analysed the PCR reads with MiXCR anew, one entry per CDR3 protein. The sample comprises roughly 600,000 distinct CDR3 sequences, 40% to 50% of which are singletons, and over 1.5% rests with the top ten. The specimen was blood. The clonotype comes from a girl aged 10 to 17 with multiple sclerosis.

The CDR3 DNA is TGTGCCACCAGTGGTGTCACCGGGACCGGTAACTCCTACGAGCAGTACTTC. Protein: CATSGVTGTGNSYEQYF. This sequence joins TRBV24-1 and TRBJ2-7; D is possibly TRBD1 or TRBD2 (5 bases each). The germline V and J ends were trimmed by 5 bases and 0 bases, with 19 bases remaining between them. The CDR3 runs to 17 residues. Germline assignment: CDR1 KGHDR and CDR2 SFDVKD.